The sequence of this TCR beta chain was determined in a study of T cell changes during pregnancy in multiple sclerosis. CDR1 MGHRA and CDR2 YSYEKL come from the germline V gene. This CDR3 has 17 residues. V was cut by 1 base and J by 5 bases, with 20 bases left in between. Generated by immunoSEQ multiplex PCR, the TCRdb table keeps only in-frame clones and is missing some. Seen here are 55,000 to 70,000 clones, over 80% observed once, and the top ten hold around 2.9%. Material: CD8+ T cells from peripheral blood mononuclear cells, obtained in the third trimester of pregnancy. The chain employs TRBV4-1 and TRBJ2-5; tentatively, D is TRBD2 (6 bases). The TCR sequence derives from a female donor in good health, enrolled as a control in a pregnancy study. The CDR3 sequence: CASSQGPPGGDGETQYF. The CDR3 DNA reads TGCGCCAGCAGCCAAGGGCCCCCCGGAGGGGATGGCGAGACCCAGTACTTC.